This T cell receptor (beta chain) originates from a study of blood T cell repertoires in COVID-19. V lost 0 bases, J lost 4 bases, and 16 bases lay in between. Germline lookup yields CDR1 SGHKS and CDR2 YYEKEE (reference sequence). The CDR3 has 16 amino acids. Residents of approximately 25 US areas, aged about 18 to 89 years, made up the participants. Participant-reported clinical history was the basis for cohort assignment. The assay was immunoSEQ multiplex PCR, and TCRdb's table has in-frame clones only and misses some. Here the sample spans about 400,000 clones, around 92% being singletons. This receptor was obtained from a woman between 25 and 40 years old who had recovered from COVID-19. The sample taken for sequencing was PBMCs or T cells enriched from blood (not recorded which). The gene calls are TRBV5-5 and TRBJ1-1, with D tentatively TRBD1 (5 bases). As DNA, the CDR3 is TGTGCCAGCAGCTTGGTGGGGCAGAGCGTGGGCACTGAAGCTTTCTTT. Encoded protein: CASSLVGQSVGTEAFF.